This T cell receptor beta chain was recovered during a study of T-cell memory formation after mild COVID-19. Study information: TCR clusters showed largely donor specificity.

TCRdb redid the calling of the 5' RACE reads with MiXCR, one entry per CDR3 protein. The table records 350,000 or so distinct CDR3 sequences, under 15% of them present only once. Notes on this clonotype: As yet, its antigen is unknown.

Study observations and caveats: Whether second-wave clones peaking at day 37 were SARS-CoV-2 specific went unconfirmed. Among clones contracting day 15 to 85, CD4/CD8 was balanced, whereas later expanders leaned CD4+. Memory from before infection featured some responding clones, which suggests cross-reactive memory joined.

V was pared by 3 bases and J by 7 bases, with 15 bases between. The CDR3 has 14 amino acids. The material sequenced was PBMCs or a T cell subset sorted from them (not recorded which). The V call is TRBV12-3 or TRBV12-4, the J call TRBJ1-1; tentatively, D is TRBD1 (6 bases). The TCR sequence derives from a young man who had mild COVID-19 (a few samples of this study predate the infection). Cell type and time point are not known. In DNA form, the CDR3 reads TGTGCCAGCAGTTTCTCCGCCGGACAGCTTGAAGCTTTCTTT. Its translation: CASSFSAGQLEAFF.